This entry lists 22 T cell receptor beta chains sequenced from one sample in a study of resident and recirculating memory T cells in vitiligo. Produced via immunoSEQ multiplex PCR; TCRdb's table is partial and in-frame only. This sample has 75,000 to 95,000 clones, with 92% found just once. The sequenced sample consisted of blood. These TCRs come from a male donor with vitiligo.

The chain is built from TRBV19 and TRBJ2-7; TRBD2 matches at 14 bases. The CDR3 extends over 20 amino acids. V trimming: 3 bases; J trimming: 3 bases; junction bases outside the gene matches: 16. Germline V gene sequence: CDR1 LNHDA, CDR2 SQIVND (reference sequence). The CDR3, as DNA: TGTGCCAGTAGTATTTTCGCTCCCACCGGGACTAGCGGGAGTGTCTACGAGCAGTACTTC. Its translation is CASSIFAPTGTSGSVYEQYF.

The chain links TRBV4-2 to TRBJ1-5; the match to TRBD1 covers 9 bases. The junction had 7 bases not matched to a gene; V was cut back by 5 bases and J by 5 bases. The CDR3 extends over 15 amino acids. Germline V CDR1 and CDR2: LGHNA, YNFKEQ. CDR3 DNA: TGTGCCAGCAGCGGTTTGGACAGGGGCTATCAGCCCCAGCATTTT. This encodes CASSGLDRGYQPQHF.

J is TRBJ2-7 and V is TRBV27; possible D gene TRBD1, 6 bases. The V gene's germline CDR1 is MNHEY and CDR2 SMNVEV (reference sequence). This CDR3 is 16 amino acids long. Trimming shortened V by 5 bases and J by 0 bases, and 17 bases separated the two germline ends. DNA of the CDR3: TGTGCCAGCAGTACCTCCCCGGGACACCCCTCCTACGAGCAGTACTTC. It translates to CASSTSPGHPSYEQYF.

The rearrangement joins TRBV5-1 to TRBJ2-5; D not certain. Trimming removed 0 bases from V and 1 base from J, with 10 bases in between. CDR1 is SGHRS and CDR2 is YFSETQ in the germline V gene. The CDR3 consists of 15 residues. The CDR3 reads CASSLAVGSQETQYF. CDR3 sequence (DNA): TGCGCCAGCAGCTTGGCAGTGGGCAGCCAAGAGACCCAGTACTTC.

This sequence joins TRBV5-4 and TRBJ2-3; D may be TRBD2 (5 bases). Germline V CDR1 and CDR2: SGHNT, YYREEE (reference sequence). The CDR3 length is 14 residues. V was shortened by 5 bases and J by 11 bases, with 21 bases between the two germline ends. The CDR3 is CASRDQIFSRGQYF. DNA of the CDR3: TGTGCCAGCAGGGACCAGATCTTCTCCCGGGGGCAGTATTTT.

V usage is TRBV4-3 and J usage is TRBJ1-5, with unresolved D. Germline V gives CDR1 LGHNA, CDR2 YSLEER. Trimming removed 0 bases at V and 7 bases at J, with 19 bases between. The CDR3 length is 17 residues. As DNA, the CDR3 is TGCGCCAGCAGCCAAGATTTTTGGGGAAACCCGGGGCAGCCCCAGCATTTT. This encodes CASSQDFWGNPGQPQHF.

The chain uses TRBV9 and TRBJ2-2; D is unresolved. Germline CDR1 reads SGDLS; CDR2 reads YYNGEE. Trimming took off 0 bases at V and 6 bases at J, with 6 bases between the two ends. This CDR3 is 13 amino acids long. CDR3 nucleotides: TGTGCCAGCAGCGTAGGGTTAGCCGGGGAGCTGTTTTTT. Translation gives CASSVGLAGELFF. The full variable domain, rest sourced from reference TRBV9 and TRBJ2-2, is DSGVTQTPKHLITATGQRVTLRCSPRSGDLSVYWYQQSLDQGLQFLIQYYNGEERAKGNILERFSAQQFPDLHSELNLSSLELGDSALYFCASSVGLAGELFFGEGSRLTVL.

The J gene is TRBJ2-5, the V gene TRBV4-1, with 16 bases matching TRBD2. Trimming removed 2 bases from V and 7 bases from J; junction bases left unmatched: 13. Germline V gene data show CDR1 as MGHRA and CDR2 as YSYEKL. The CDR3 runs to 19 residues. The DNA for the CDR3 is TGCGCCAGCAGCCAACGGACCTTACCGGGACTAGCGGGAGGGGGGACCCAGTACTTC. It translates to CASSQRTLPGLAGGGTQYF.

CDR3 coding DNA: TGTGCCAGCAGCCCATGGGGCAGGTGGGACACCGGGGAGCTGTTTTTT. It translates to CASSPWGRWDTGELFF. The gene calls are TRBV11-3 and TRBJ2-2, with D maybe TRBD1 (5 bases). V gave up 5 bases and J gave up 3 bases, with 16 bases separating them. Germline assignment: CDR1 SGHNT and CDR2 YENEEA. The CDR3 consists of 16 residues.

This chain links TRBV27 with TRBJ1-2; possible D gene TRBD1, 6 bases. V was trimmed by 3 bases and J by 4 bases, leaving 15 bases between them. CDR3 length: 15 amino acids. CDR1 is MNHEY, CDR2 SMNVEV, per germline (reference sequence). In DNA form, the CDR3 reads TGTGCCAGCAGTTTCCGGGGGGCTCCCCTCTATGGCTACACCTTC. This encodes CASSFRGAPLYGYTF.

The J gene is TRBJ1-4, the V gene TRBV19, with 8 bases lining up with TRBD1. This CDR3 is built from 15 residues. J gave up 8 bases and V 6 bases, and 11 bases lay outside the gene matches. Per the germline V gene, CDR1 is LNHDA and CDR2 is SQIVND (reference sequence). The CDR3 coding sequence is TGTGCCAGTAGCACAGGGGGTGTCGTAAGGGAAAAACTGTTTTTT. Protein: CASSTGGVVREKLFF.

This rearrangement joins TRBV7-9 to TRBJ2-3; D remains unclear. This CDR3 spans 11 amino acids. From germline, CDR1 is SEHNR and CDR2 FQNEAQ (reference sequence). The germline V and J ends were trimmed by 1 base and 8 bases, with 4 bases remaining between them. CDR3 loop: CASSLDSTQYF. The CDR3 DNA reads as TGTGCCAGCAGCTTAGATAGTACGCAGTATTTT.

The chain employs TRBV27 and TRBJ2-3, with a weak D call TRBD1 (6 bases). This CDR3 region has 14 residues. CDR1 is MNHEY, CDR2 SMNVEV, per germline (reference sequence). V was trimmed by 3 bases and J by 2 bases, leaving 9 bases between them. The CDR3 is CASSFRGSTDTQYF. CDR3 DNA sequence: TGTGCCAGCAGTTTCAGGGGATCCACAGATACGCAGTATTTT.

The V gene is TRBV28, the J gene TRBJ1-2; D might be TRBD1 (6 bases). Germline assignment: CDR1 MDHEN and CDR2 SYDVKM. The ends were cut back, 8 bases at V and 5 bases at J, with 21 bases in the middle. The CDR3 consists of 15 residues. In DNA form, the CDR3 reads TGTGCCAGCCGTCCCGCGGGGGGCGCAGGGTATGGCTACACCTTC. It codes for CASRPAGGAGYGYTF.

This chain uses TRBV4-2 with TRBJ1-2, with D hard to call. Germline CDR1 and CDR2: LGHNA and YNFKEQ. V lost 4 bases and J 2 bases, leaving 11 bases between the germline ends. CDR3 length: 14 residues. This CDR3 is CASSRWAQNYGYTF. In nucleotides, the CDR3 is TGTGCCAGCAGCCGATGGGCCCAGAACTATGGCTACACCTTC.

The gene calls are TRBV11-3 and TRBJ2-5; 7 bases fit TRBD1. The CDR3 loop spans 13 amino acids. CDR1 and CDR2 (germline): SGHNT, YENEEA. The trim removed 5 bases at V and 3 bases at J, leaving 3 bases unmatched. CDR3 in DNA: TGTGCCAGCAGCGACAGGGATGAAGAGACCCAGTACTTC. Translating it yields CASSDRDEETQYF.

V gene TRBV28 combines with J gene TRBJ2-5; 7 bases fit TRBD2. Germline values: CDR1 MDHEN, CDR2 SYDVKM. With V trimmed by 7 bases and J by 3 bases, 8 bases remained unmatched. The CDR3 has 14 residues. Here the CDR3 reads CASTLVTSEETQYF. The CDR3 DNA reads as TGTGCCAGCACCCTGGTCACTAGCGAAGAGACCCAGTACTTC.

This chain connects TRBV28 to TRBJ2-4, with 7 bases identical to TRBD2. The V gene's germline CDR1 is MDHEN and CDR2 SYDVKM. The CDR3 contains 16 residues. V gave up 7 bases and J gave up 0 bases; unmatched junction bases: 9. DNA of the CDR3: TGTGCCAGCATGACTAGCACAAGTCGAGCCAAAAACATTCAGTACTTC. As protein: CASMTSTSRAKNIQYF.

The chain couples TRBV5-4 to TRBJ2-1; TRBD2 aligns across 9 bases. The CDR3 covers 16 residues. CDR1 is SGHNT, CDR2 YYREEE, per germline (reference sequence). The V and J ends lost 2 bases and 4 bases, in that order; junction bases with no gene match: 7. CDR3 nucleotides: TGTGCCAGCAGCTTAAAAGCGACTAGCGGATACAATGAGCAGTTCTTC. The encoded protein is CASSLKATSGYNEQFF.

The V gene is TRBV7-9, the J gene TRBJ2-1, with D tentatively TRBD1 (6 bases). Germline assignment: CDR1 SEHNR and CDR2 FQNEAQ (reference sequence). CDR3 length: 15 amino acids. V was shortened by 5 bases and J by 5 bases, with 16 bases between the two germline ends. In DNA, the CDR3 is TGTGCCAGCAGCGCGGTAGGGGGAGTCCACAATGAGCAGTTCTTC. Encoded protein: CASSAVGGVHNEQFF.

This rearrangement joins TRBV6-6 to TRBJ2-3; TRBD2 matches 7 bases. This CDR3 is built from 13 residues. The V gene end was trimmed by 8 bases and the J gene end by 2 bases; junction bases not matched to a gene: 4. The germline V gene has CDR1 MNHNY and CDR2 SVGAGI (reference sequence). CDR3 amino acids: CASRGEFTDTQYF. CDR3 DNA sequence: TGTGCCAGCCGGGGGGAGTTCACAGATACGCAGTATTTT.

The J gene is TRBJ1-1, the V gene TRBV11-1, with D possibly TRBD1 on 5 matching bases. The CDR3 is 15 amino acids. CDR1 is SGHAT and CDR2 is FQDESV in the germline V gene (reference sequence). Trimming shortened V by 3 bases and J by 0 bases, and 11 bases separated the two germline ends. The CDR3 reads CASSFGAEMNTEAFF. The DNA of the CDR3 is TGTGCCAGCAGCTTTGGGGCAGAGATGAACACTGAAGCTTTCTTT.